Included here is one T cell receptor beta chain sequence, with context. The antigen remains undetermined. The CDR3 has 16 residues. Trimming removed 2 bases at V and 1 base at J, with 14 bases between. The germline V gene encodes CDR1 SGHRS and CDR2 YFSETQ. This entry is derived from a study of somatic mutations in cytotoxic T cells in rheumatoid arthritis. Study conclusions and caveats: No significant CD8+ T-cell clonality difference was found between rheumatoid arthritis patients and age-matched controls.

Using positive magnetic bead selection on an AutoMACS, CD4+ and CD8+ cells were isolated, after which their purity was checked by flow cytometry. This table comes from immunoSEQ multiplex PCR, and its TCRdb copy is limited to in-frame clones, with some not included. The top ten clones hold roughly 6.9% of a sample with about 19,000 clones, about 85% of them seen once. The specimen was CD8+ T cells sorted from blood. This sequence was found in a middle-aged woman with rheumatoid arthritis. The chain uses TRBV5-1 and TRBJ2-3; D is perhaps TRBD1 (5 bases). The chain's CDR3 is CASSFFGAEGTDTQYF. The CDR3 DNA is TGCGCCAGCAGCTTTTTTGGGGCAGAGGGCACAGATACGCAGTATTTT.